Listed below are T cell receptor beta chains from one sample, sequenced in a study of blood T cell repertoires in COVID-19. Sequenced by immunoSEQ multiplex PCR; TCRdb stores in-frame clones only, minus some. The data contain roughly 93,000 clones, 87% of them seen just once; the ten biggest clones take up more than 0.85%. Sequenced material: peripheral blood. The receptor source for this set is a human donor in a cohort sampled during active COVID-19. CDR3s include the opening cysteine and the closing phenylalanine or tryptophan. D genes are given only for firm matches. Clone size is stated in some rows and not others, as once, few, many or a class when expanded.

J gene | V gene | clone size | D gene | CDR3 protein | CDR3 DNA
TRBJ2-3 | TRBV6-6 | - | - | CASRLDRDTQYF | TGTGCCAGCAGACTAGATCGGGATACGCAGTATTTT
TRBJ2-6 | TRBV19 | - | TRBD1 | CASTRTGIKGANVLTF | TGTGCCAGTACTCGGACAGGGATAAAGGGGGCCAACGTCCTGACTTTC
TRBJ2-1 | TRBV6-6 | - | TRBD2 | CASSRKAGGRKSSYNEQFF | TGTGCCAGCAGCCGAAAAGCGGGAGGGCGAAAGAGCTCCTACAATGAGCAGTTCTTC
TRBJ1-2 | TRBV6-5 | - | TRBD1 | CASSFGDSLNYGYTF | TGTGCCAGCAGTTTCGGGGACAGCCTTAACTATGGCTACACCTTC
TRBJ2-1 | TRBV7-2 | - | TRBD2 | CASSYLSTSGSSNEQFF | TGTGCCAGCAGCTACTTATCGACTAGCGGGAGTAGCAATGAGCAGTTCTTC
TRBJ2-7 | TRBV7-3 | - | TRBD1 | CASSPGTASNEQYF | TGTGCCAGCTCCCCTGGGACAGCGAGTAACGAGCAGTACTTC
TRBJ1-5 | TRBV7-9 | - | TRBD1 | CASSPLLDRGNQPQHF | TGTGCCAGCAGCCCCTTGCTCGACAGGGGAAATCAGCCCCAGCATTTT
TRBJ2-5 | TRBV7-8 | - | - | CASSPRTGQETQYF | TGTGCCAGCAGCCCTCGCACAGGACAAGAGACCCAGTACTTC
TRBJ1-2 | TRBV28 | - | TRBD1 | CASEGTEDLYGYTF | TGTGCCAGCGAAGGGACAGAGGATCTCTATGGCTACACCTTC
TRBJ2-7 | TRBV2 | - | TRBD1 | CASNADRHSYEQYF | TGTGCCAGCAATGCGGACAGGCACTCCTACGAGCAGTACTTC
TRBJ1-1 | TRBV4-2 | few | TRBD1 | CASSPGQEREAFF | TGTGCCAGCAGCCCTGGACAGGAGCGTGAAGCTTTCTTT
TRBJ1-2 | TRBV28 | once | - | CASSPHRPGRRGYTF | TGTGCCAGCAGTCCACACAGGCCCGGTAGGCGTGGCTACACCTTC
TRBJ2-3 | TRBV11-2 | - | TRBD2 | CASSLTSGTDTQYF | TGTGCCAGCAGCTTGACTAGCGGCACAGATACGCAGTATTTT
TRBJ2-7 | TRBV7-2 | - | - | CASSLRGTLRGSYEQYF | TGTGCCAGCAGCTTACGCGGAACGTTGCGGGGTTCCTACGAGCAGTACTTC
TRBJ1-5 | TRBV15 | medium-sized | - | CATSREATGSNQPQHF | TGTGCCACCAGCAGAGAAGCAACGGGAAGCAATCAGCCCCAGCATTTT
TRBJ1-3 | TRBV5-5 | - | - | CASSGQGPGGNTIYF | TGTGCCAGCAGCGGCCAGGGCCCTGGTGGAAACACCATATATTTT
TRBJ2-3 | TRBV5-1 | - | TRBD1 | CASSLDRSRTDTQYF | TGCGCCAGCAGCCTGGACAGGAGCCGCACAGATACGCAGTATTTT
TRBJ2-2 | TRBV27 | once | TRBD1 | CASSSGQGPAGELFF | TGTGCCAGCAGTTCTGGACAGGGGCCCGCCGGGGAGCTGTTTTTT
TRBJ1-3 | TRBV11-2 | - | - | CASSPQVASGNTIYF | TGTGCCAGCAGCCCCCAAGTAGCCTCTGGAAACACCATATATTTT
TRBJ1-2 | TRBV28 | few | - | CATGGLNYGYTF | TGTGCCACGGGGGGCTTGAACTATGGCTACACCTTC
TRBJ2-3 | TRBV19 | - | TRBD2 | CASRPHTSGRGPLSTDTQYF | TGTGCCAGTAGGCCTCACACTAGCGGGAGAGGTCCTTTGAGCACAGATACGCAGTATTTT
TRBJ1-1 | TRBV7-5 | - | - | CVKETAGGNTEAFF | TGTGTCAAAGAAACTGCGGGTGGGAACACTGAAGCTTTCTTT
TRBJ2-1 | TRBV9 | - | - | CASSPPLGSYNEQFF | TGTGCCAGCAGCCCGCCTCTAGGCTCCTACAATGAGCAGTTCTTC
TRBJ2-1 | TRBV29-1 | - | TRBD2 | CSSTMGLAGVTSYNEQFF | TGCAGCAGTACTATGGGACTAGCGGGAGTAACCTCCTACAATGAGCAGTTCTTC
TRBJ1-1 | TRBV14 | once | - | CASSQDRRQQGNTEAFF | TGTGCCAGCAGCCAAGATCGACGGCAACAGGGGAACACTGAAGCTTTCTTT
TRBJ2-7 | TRBV7-2 | - | - | CASSLDSGPRSYEQYF | TGTGCCAGCAGCTTAGACAGCGGCCCCCGCTCCTACGAGCAGTACTTC
TRBJ2-7 | TRBV10-3 | - | TRBD2 | CAISESTGLAGGIAYEQYF | TGTGCCATCAGTGAGTCGACGGGACTAGCGGGAGGAATCGCCTACGAGCAGTACTTC
TRBJ2-7 | TRBV27 | - | TRBD1 | CASSLGQANYEQYF | TGTGCCAGCAGTCTCGGACAGGCCAACTACGAGCAGTACTTC
TRBJ2-3 | TRBV27 | - | TRBD2 | CASTLLARGTDTQYF | TGTGCCAGCACCCTACTAGCGAGGGGCACAGATACGCAGTATTTT
TRBJ2-7 | TRBV28 | - | - | CASSQVFSSYEQYF | TGTGCCAGCAGTCAGGTGTTCAGCTCCTACGAGCAGTACTTC
TRBJ1-1 | TRBV27 | - | - | CASSSGQEAFF | TGTGCCAGCAGTTCTGGACAGGAAGCTTTCTTT
TRBJ2-2 | TRBV28 | - | - | CASSLRVGELFF | TGTGCCAGCAGTTTACGGGTCGGGGAGCTGTTTTTT
TRBJ1-5 | TRBV6-5 | - | TRBD1 | CASNPGQGGQPQHF | TGTGCCAGCAACCCCGGACAGGGGGGTCAGCCCCAGCATTTT
TRBJ1-5 | TRBV5-1 | - | TRBD1 | CASSPGTGRDQPQHF | TGCGCCAGCAGTCCCGGGACAGGGAGGGATCAGCCCCAGCATTTT
TRBJ2-3 | TRBV2 | - | TRBD2 | CATRGEATQYF | TGTGCCACCCGGGGGGAGGCGACGCAGTATTTT
TRBJ2-7 | TRBV5-4 | - | - | CASSGQGKPYEQYF | TGTGCCAGCTCCGGGCAGGGGAAACCCTACGAGCAGTACTTC
TRBJ2-1 | TRBV28 | - | TRBD2 | CASSRDSGKPYNEQFF | TGTGCCAGCAGCCGCGATAGCGGGAAACCCTACAATGAGCAGTTCTTC
TRBJ1-2 | TRBV5-6 | - | TRBD1 | CASSSWGRQGARGYTF | TGTGCCAGCAGCTCCTGGGGGCGGCAGGGGGCGAGAGGCTACACCTTC
TRBJ1-2 | TRBV28 | few | - | CASSSPGRGGDYGYTF | TGTGCCAGCAGTTCCCCGGGAAGGGGAGGGGACTATGGCTACACCTTC
TRBJ2-4 | TRBV28 | - | - | CASSPDPDTQGFEGKNIQYF | TGTGCCAGCAGCCCAGACCCTGATACACAGGGTTTTGAGGGAAAAAACATTCAGTACTTC
TRBJ1-1 | TRBV6-5 | - | - | CASSYHPQQGVTEAFF | TGTGCCAGCAGTTACCACCCGCAGCAAGGAGTGACTGAAGCTTTCTTT
TRBJ2-3 | TRBV7-8 | - | TRBD1 | CASSFGQGSTDTQYF | TGTGCCAGCAGCTTTGGACAGGGGAGCACAGATACGCAGTATTTT
TRBJ2-1 | TRBV9 | - | - | CASSVEGGGSYNEQFF | TGTGCCAGCAGCGTAGAGGGAGGCGGCTCCTACAATGAGCAGTTCTTC
TRBJ2-1 | TRBV3-1/TRBV3-2 | - | TRBD2 | CASSQDRYPREDEQFF | TGTGCCAGCAGCCAAGATCGGTATCCCCGGGAGGATGAGCAGTTCTTC
TRBJ2-7 | TRBV3-1/TRBV3-2 | - | TRBD2 | CASSQERSRGRGPYEQYF | TGTGCCAGCAGCCAAGAACGATCTCGCGGGAGGGGGCCCTACGAGCAGTACTTC
TRBJ2-2 | TRBV5-1 | few | - | CASRGESGELFF | TGCGCCAGCAGGGGAGAGTCCGGGGAGCTGTTTTTT
TRBJ2-7 | TRBV5-1 | - | - | CASSLGSGETYEQYF | TGCGCCAGCAGCTTGGGATCGGGTGAGACCTACGAGCAGTACTTC
TRBJ2-1 | TRBV15 | - | TRBD1 | CATSRGGRGQNNEQFF | TGTGCCACCAGCAGAGGGGGCAGGGGGCAGAATAATGAGCAGTTCTTC
TRBJ1-2 | TRBV19 | - | - | CASSIEQGENYGYTF | TGTGCCAGTAGTATAGAGCAGGGCGAGAACTATGGCTACACCTTC
TRBJ2-2 | TRBV14 | - | TRBD2 | CASSQEGPAGGPHTGELFF | TGTGCCAGCAGCCAAGAAGGCCCAGCGGGAGGGCCGCACACCGGGGAGCTGTTTTTT
TRBJ2-7 | TRBV6-5 | - | - | CASQQGLTKYEQYF | TGTGCCAGCCAACAGGGTCTTACCAAGTACGAGCAGTACTTC
TRBJ2-5 | TRBV19 | - | TRBD2 | CASSPVAGGETQYF | TGTGCCAGTAGTCCCGTAGCGGGAGGGGAGACCCAGTACTTC
TRBJ1-6 | TRBV27 | - | TRBD1 | CASSRGQDNSPLHF | TGTGCCAGCAGTAGAGGACAGGATAATTCACCCCTCCACTTT
TRBJ2-7 | TRBV28 | - | TRBD1 | CASSLRGLPSYEQYF | TGTGCCAGCAGTTTAAGGGGGCTCCCCTCCTACGAGCAGTACTTC